This T cell receptor beta chain was observed in a study of cytomegalovirus exposure and HLA in healthy donors. Study overall: An early release of data contained approximately 80 million unique TCRs, which came from HLA-typed donors.

As regards this clone: Its specificity is unknown.

Germline trimming cut 4 bases from V and 8 bases from J; bases unmatched to any gene: 14. The length of the CDR3 is 15 residues. Germline lookup yields CDR1 SGHRS and CDR2 YFSETQ. Findings and limits, study-wide: When a later analysis was performed, an Asian-associated ancestry cluster reportedly had fewer N-insertions than the roughly 700-donor mean.

Primers included in the PCR were 60 Vbeta and 13 Jbeta primers. The method was immunoSEQ multiplex PCR; TCRdb's version includes in-frame clones alone and lacks a portion of them. Altogether around 160,000 clones are present, 75% being singletons, with the ten largest covering less than 5%. Sample: PBMCs. The V and J genes are TRBV5-1 and TRBJ1-1, with 7 bases lining up with TRBD1. The clonotype originates from a male donor in good health and CMV-seronegative. The CDR3 DNA sequence: TGCGCCAGCAGCCCGGGACAGACGCTCGCTCTCGAAGCTTTCTTT. It specifies CASSPGQTLALEAFF.